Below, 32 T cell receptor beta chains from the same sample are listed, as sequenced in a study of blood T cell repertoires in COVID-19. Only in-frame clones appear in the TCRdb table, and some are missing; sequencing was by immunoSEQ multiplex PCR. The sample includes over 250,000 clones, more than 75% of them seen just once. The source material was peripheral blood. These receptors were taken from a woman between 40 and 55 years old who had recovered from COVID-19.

The CDR3 loop reads CASSQGLAGVGETQYF. CDR3 in DNA: TGTGCCAGCAGCCAGGGGCTAGCGGGAGTAGGGGAGACCCAGTACTTC. The chain joins TRBV11-3 to TRBJ2-5; 10 nucleotides align to TRBD2. The CDR3 is made up of 16 amino acids. V shed 5 bases, J shed 5 bases, and the junction held 11 bases outside the gene matches. The germline V gene encodes CDR1 SGHNT and CDR2 YENEEA. The complete variable domain, with remaining parts taken from reference TRBV11-3 and TRBJ2-5, reads EAGVVQSPRYKIIEKKQPVAFWCNPISGHNTLYWYLQNLGQGPELLIRYENEEAVDDSQLPKDRFSAERLKGVDSTLKIQPAELGDSAVYLCASSQGLAGVGETQYFGPGTRLLVL.

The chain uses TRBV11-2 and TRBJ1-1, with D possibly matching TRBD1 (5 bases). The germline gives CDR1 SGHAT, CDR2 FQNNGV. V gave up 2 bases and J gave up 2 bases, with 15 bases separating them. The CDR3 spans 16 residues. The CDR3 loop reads CASSLRETAVNTEAFF. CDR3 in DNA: TGTGCCAGCAGCTTACGGGAGACAGCCGTCAACACTGAAGCTTTCTTT.

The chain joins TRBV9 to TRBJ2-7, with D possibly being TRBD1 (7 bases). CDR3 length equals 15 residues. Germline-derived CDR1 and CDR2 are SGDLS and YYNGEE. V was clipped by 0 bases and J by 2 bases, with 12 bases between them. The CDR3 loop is CASSVGRGPTYEQYF. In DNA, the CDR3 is TGTGCCAGCAGCGTAGGGAGGGGGCCCACCTACGAGCAGTACTTC.

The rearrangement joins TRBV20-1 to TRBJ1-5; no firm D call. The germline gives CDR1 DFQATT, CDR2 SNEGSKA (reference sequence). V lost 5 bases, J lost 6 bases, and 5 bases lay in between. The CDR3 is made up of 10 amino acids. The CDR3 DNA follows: TGCAGTGCTCTGAGTCAGCCCCAGCATTTT. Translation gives CSALSQPQHF.

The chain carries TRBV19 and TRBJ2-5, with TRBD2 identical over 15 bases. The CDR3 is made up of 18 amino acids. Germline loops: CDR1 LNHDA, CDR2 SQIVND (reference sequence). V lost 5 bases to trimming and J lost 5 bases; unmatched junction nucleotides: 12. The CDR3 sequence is CASSQRTSGRAPHETQYF. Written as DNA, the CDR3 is TGTGCCAGTAGTCAGCGGACTAGCGGGAGGGCCCCCCACGAGACCCAGTACTTC.

CDR3 nucleotide sequence: TGTGCCAGCAGTGAATCCCTCGGTAGCGGGAAGGGGGGTGAGCAGTTCTTC. This sequence encodes CASSESLGSGKGGEQFF. The chain employs TRBV25-1 and TRBJ2-1; 8 bases line up with TRBD2. V lost 1 base and J lost 9; bases outside the gene matches: 14. Germline values: CDR1 MGHDK, CDR2 SYGVNS. The CDR3 loop spans 17 amino acids. The whole variable domain, filled in from reference TRBV25-1 and TRBJ2-1, reads EADIYQTPRYLVIGTGKKITLECSQTMGHDKMYWYQQDPGMELHLIHYSYGVNSTEKGDLSSESTVSRIRTEHFPLTLESARPSHTSQYLCASSESLGSGKGGEQFFGPGTRLTVL.

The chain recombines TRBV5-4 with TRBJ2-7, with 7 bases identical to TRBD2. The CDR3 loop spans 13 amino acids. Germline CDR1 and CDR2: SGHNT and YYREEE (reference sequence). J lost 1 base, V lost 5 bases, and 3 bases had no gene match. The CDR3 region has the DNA TGTGCCAGCAGTGGGGGGGGTTCCTACGAGCAGTACTTC. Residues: CASSGGGSYEQYF. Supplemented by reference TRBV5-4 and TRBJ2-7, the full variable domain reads ETGVTQSPTHLIKTRGQQVTLRCSSQSGHNTVSWYQQALGQGPQFIFQYYREEENGRGNFPPRFSGLQFPNYSSELNVNALELDDSALYLCASSGGGSYEQYFGPGTRLTVT.

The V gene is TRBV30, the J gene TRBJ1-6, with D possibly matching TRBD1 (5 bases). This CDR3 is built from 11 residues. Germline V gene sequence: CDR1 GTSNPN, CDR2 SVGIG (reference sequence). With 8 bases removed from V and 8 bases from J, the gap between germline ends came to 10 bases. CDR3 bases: TGTGCCGGTGGGGCTTATTCACCCCTCCACTTT. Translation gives CAGGAYSPLHF.

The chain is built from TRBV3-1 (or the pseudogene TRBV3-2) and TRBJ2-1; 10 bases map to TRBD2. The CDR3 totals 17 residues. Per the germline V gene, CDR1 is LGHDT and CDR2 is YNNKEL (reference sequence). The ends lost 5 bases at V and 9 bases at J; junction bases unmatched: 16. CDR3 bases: TGTGCCAGCAGCAAGACCCGGGGACTAGCGTCTATCGCTGAGCAGTTCTTC. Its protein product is CASSKTRGLASIAEQFF.

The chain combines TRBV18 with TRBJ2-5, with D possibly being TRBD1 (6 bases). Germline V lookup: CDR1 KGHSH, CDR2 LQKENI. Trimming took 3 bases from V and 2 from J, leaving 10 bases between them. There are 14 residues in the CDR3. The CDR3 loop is CASSPYRDQETQYF. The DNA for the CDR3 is TGTGCCAGCTCACCCTACAGGGATCAAGAGACCCAGTACTTC.

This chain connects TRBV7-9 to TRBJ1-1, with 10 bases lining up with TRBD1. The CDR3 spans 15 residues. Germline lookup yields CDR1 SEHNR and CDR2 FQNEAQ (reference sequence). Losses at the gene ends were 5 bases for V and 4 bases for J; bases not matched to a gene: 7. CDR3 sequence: CASSGQGVDGTEAFF. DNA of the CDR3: TGTGCCAGCAGCGGACAGGGGGTGGATGGCACTGAAGCTTTCTTT.

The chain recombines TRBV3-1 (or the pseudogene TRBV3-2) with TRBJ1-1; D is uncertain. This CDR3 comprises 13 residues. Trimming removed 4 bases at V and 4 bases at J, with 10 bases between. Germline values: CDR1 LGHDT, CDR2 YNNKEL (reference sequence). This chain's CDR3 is CASSRVWATEAFF. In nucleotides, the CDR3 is TGTGCCAGCAGCCGGGTGTGGGCCACTGAAGCTTTCTTT.

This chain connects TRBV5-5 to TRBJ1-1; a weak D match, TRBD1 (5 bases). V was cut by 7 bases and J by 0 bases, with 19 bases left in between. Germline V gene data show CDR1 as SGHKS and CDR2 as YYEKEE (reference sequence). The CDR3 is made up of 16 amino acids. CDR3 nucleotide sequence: TGTGCCAGCGGCCCCAGACAGACTCCTTTGAACACTGAAGCTTTCTTT. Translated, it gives CASGPRQTPLNTEAFF.

DNA for the CDR3: TGTGCCAGCAGCCCCCCGAGCGGATACGAGCAGTACTTC. Translated: CASSPPSGYEQYF. This rearrangement joins TRBV3-1 (or the pseudogene TRBV3-2) to TRBJ2-7, with TRBD2 as a possible D gene (5 bases). The CDR3 runs 13 residues. The V gene's germline CDR1 is LGHDT and CDR2 YNNKEL (reference sequence). Trimming took off 4 bases at V and 4 bases at J, with 11 bases between the two ends.

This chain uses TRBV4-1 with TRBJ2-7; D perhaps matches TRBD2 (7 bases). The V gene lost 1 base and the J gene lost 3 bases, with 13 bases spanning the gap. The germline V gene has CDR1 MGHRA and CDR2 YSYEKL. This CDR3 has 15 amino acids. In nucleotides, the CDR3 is TGCGCCAGCAGCCAAGTCGGGGGGCTCCACTACGAGCAGTACTTC. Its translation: CASSQVGGLHYEQYF.

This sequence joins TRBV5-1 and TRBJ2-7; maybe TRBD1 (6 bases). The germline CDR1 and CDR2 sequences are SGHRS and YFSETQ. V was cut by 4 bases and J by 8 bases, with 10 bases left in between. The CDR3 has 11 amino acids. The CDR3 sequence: CASSPTGKQYF. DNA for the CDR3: TGCGCCAGCAGCCCCACAGGGAAGCAGTACTTC.

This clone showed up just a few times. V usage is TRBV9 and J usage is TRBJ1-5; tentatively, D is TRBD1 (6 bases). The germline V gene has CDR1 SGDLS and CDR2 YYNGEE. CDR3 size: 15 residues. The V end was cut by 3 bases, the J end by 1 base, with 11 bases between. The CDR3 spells CASSAGGGSNQPQHF. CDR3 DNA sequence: TGTGCCAGCAGCGCGGGAGGGGGGAGCAATCAGCCCCAGCATTTT.

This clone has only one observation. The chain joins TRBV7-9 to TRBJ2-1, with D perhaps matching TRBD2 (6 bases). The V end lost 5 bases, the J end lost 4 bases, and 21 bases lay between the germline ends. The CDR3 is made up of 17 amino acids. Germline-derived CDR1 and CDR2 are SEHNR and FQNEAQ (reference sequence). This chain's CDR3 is CASSPLGAAGPYNEQFF. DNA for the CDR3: TGTGCCAGCAGCCCCTTGGGCGCCGCGGGACCTTACAATGAGCAGTTCTTC.

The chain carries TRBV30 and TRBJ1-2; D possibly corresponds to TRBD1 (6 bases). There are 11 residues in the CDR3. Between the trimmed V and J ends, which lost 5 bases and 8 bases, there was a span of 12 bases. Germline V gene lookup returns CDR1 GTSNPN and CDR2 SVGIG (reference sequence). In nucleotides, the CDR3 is TGTGCCTGGTGGCGGACAGCAGGCTACACCTTC. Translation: CAWWRTAGYTF.

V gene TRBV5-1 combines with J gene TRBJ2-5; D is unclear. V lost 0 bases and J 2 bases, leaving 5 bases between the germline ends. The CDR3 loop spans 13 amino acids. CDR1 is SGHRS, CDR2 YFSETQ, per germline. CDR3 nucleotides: TGCGCCAGCAGCTTGGGGCAGCAAGAGACCCAGTACTTC. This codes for CASSLGQQETQYF.

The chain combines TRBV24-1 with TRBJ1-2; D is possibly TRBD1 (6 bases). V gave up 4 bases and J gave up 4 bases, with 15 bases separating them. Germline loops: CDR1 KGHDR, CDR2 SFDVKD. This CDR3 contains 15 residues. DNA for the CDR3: TGTGCCACCAGTGACCCGACAGGAACCCCCTATGGCTACACCTTC. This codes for CATSDPTGTPYGYTF.

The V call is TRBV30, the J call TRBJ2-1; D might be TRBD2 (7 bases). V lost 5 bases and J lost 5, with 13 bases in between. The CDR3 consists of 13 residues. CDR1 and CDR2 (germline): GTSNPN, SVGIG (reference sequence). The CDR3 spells CAWGGLADNEQFF. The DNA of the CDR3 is TGTGCCTGGGGGGGGCTAGCGGACAATGAGCAGTTCTTC. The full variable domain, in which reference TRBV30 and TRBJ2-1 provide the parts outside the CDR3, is SQTIHQWPATLVQPVGSPLSLECTVEGTSNPNLYWYRQAAGRGLQLLFYSVGIGQISSEVPQNLSASRPQDRQFILSSKKLLLSDSGFYLCAWGGLADNEQFFGPGTRLTVL.

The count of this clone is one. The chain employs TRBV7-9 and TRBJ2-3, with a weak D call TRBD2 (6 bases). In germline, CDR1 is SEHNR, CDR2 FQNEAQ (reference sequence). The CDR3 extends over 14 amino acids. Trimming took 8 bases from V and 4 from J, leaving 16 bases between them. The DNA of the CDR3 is TGTGCCAGCCGACCGTCCGGGAGCTCAGATACGCAGTATTTT. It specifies CASRPSGSSDTQYF.

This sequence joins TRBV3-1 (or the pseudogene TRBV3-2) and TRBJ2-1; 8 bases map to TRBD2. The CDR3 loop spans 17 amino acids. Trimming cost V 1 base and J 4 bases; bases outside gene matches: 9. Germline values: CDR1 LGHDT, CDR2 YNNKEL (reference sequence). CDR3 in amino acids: CASSQASVVAGYNEQFF. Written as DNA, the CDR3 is TGTGCCAGCAGCCAAGCCTCGGTGGTAGCGGGGTACAATGAGCAGTTCTTC.

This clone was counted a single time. This CDR3 is CASSTTGSTDTQYF. In nucleotides, the CDR3 is TGTGCCAGCAGCACAACAGGGTCCACAGATACGCAGTATTTT. V gene TRBV5-6 combines with J gene TRBJ2-3; possibly TRBD1 for D (6 bases). V gave up 4 bases and J gave up 2 bases, with 11 bases separating them. Per the germline V gene, CDR1 is SGHDT and CDR2 is YYEEEE. CDR3 length: 14 amino acids.

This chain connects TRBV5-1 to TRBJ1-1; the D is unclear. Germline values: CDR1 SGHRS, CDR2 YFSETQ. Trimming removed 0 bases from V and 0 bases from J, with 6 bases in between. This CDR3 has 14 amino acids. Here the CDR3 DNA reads TGCGCCAGCAGCTTGGGGGAGATGAACACTGAAGCTTTCTTT. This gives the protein CASSLGEMNTEAFF.

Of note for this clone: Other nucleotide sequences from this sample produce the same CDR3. The CDR3 spells CASSLDAGGWNEQFF. The CDR3 nucleotides read TGTGCCAGCAGCTTGGACGCGGGAGGATGGAATGAGCAGTTCTTC. The chain joins TRBV5-5 to TRBJ2-1; 8 bases are shared with TRBD2. The CDR3 runs 15 residues. The ends lost 0 bases at V and 7 bases at J; junction bases unmatched: 6. CDR1 and CDR2 from the germline V gene are SGHKS and YYEKEE (reference sequence).

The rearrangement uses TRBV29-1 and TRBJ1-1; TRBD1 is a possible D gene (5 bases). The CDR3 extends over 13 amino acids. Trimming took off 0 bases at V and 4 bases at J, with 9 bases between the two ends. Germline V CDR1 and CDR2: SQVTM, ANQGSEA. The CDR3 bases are TGCAGCGTTGAAGAGGGCAGGGCCACTGAAGCTTTCTTT. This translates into CSVEEGRATEAFF.

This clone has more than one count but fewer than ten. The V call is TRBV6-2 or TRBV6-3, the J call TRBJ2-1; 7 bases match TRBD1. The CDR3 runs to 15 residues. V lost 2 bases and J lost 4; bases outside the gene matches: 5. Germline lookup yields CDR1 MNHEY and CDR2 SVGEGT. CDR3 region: CASSYGTGEYNEQFF. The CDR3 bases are TGTGCCAGCAGTTACGGAACAGGGGAGTACAATGAGCAGTTCTTC.

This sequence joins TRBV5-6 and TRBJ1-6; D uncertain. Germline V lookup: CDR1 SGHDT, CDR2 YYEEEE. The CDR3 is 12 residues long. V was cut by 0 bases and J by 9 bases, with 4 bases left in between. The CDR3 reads CASSLGASPLHF. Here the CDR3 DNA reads TGTGCCAGCAGCTTGGGGGCTTCACCCCTCCACTTT.

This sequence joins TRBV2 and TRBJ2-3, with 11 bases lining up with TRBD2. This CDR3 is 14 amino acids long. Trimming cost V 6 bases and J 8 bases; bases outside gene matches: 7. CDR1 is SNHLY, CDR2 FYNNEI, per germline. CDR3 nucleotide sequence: TGTGCCAGCAGGGGCGGGACTAGCGGAGGTACGCAGTATTTT. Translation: CASRGGTSGGTQYF.

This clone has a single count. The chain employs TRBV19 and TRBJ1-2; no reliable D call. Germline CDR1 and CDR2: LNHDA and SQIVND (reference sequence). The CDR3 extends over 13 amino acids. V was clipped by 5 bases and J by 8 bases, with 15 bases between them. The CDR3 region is CASSPPHPQGYTF. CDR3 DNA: TGTGCCAGTAGTCCCCCCCACCCTCAGGGCTACACCTTC.